The rows below give T cell receptor beta chains drawn from one sample of a study of cytomegalovirus exposure and HLA in healthy donors. Some clones are missing from TCRdb's copy, which holds only in-frame ones; the method was immunoSEQ multiplex PCR. The sample lists some 60,000 clones, around 83% seen once, with around 1.7% in the top ten. Sequenced input: PBMCs. The receptors stem from a man between 40 and 49 years old in good health and CMV-seronegative. Each CDR3 is given with its conserved first and last residue. The D gene is left open where the match is weak. Expanded clones are given a class, and other clones once, few, many or no size at all.

V gene: TRBV6-1; clone size: few; D gene: -; J gene: TRBJ2-7; CDR3 protein: CASVRGGSYEQYF; CDR3 DNA: TGTGCCAGCGTTAGAGGGGGCTCCTACGAGCAGTACTTC
V gene: TRBV6-1; clone size: -; D gene: -; J gene: TRBJ1-4; CDR3 protein: CASTYRVKDEKLFF; CDR3 DNA: TGTGCCAGTACCTACAGGGTAAAAGATGAAAAACTGTTTTTT
V gene: TRBV6-5; clone size: few; D gene: TRBD1; J gene: TRBJ1-2; CDR3 protein: CASSGRDSGYGYTF; CDR3 DNA: TGTGCCAGCAGTGGCCGGGACAGCGGATATGGCTACACCTTC
V gene: TRBV6-6; clone size: once; D gene: -; J gene: TRBJ2-1; CDR3 protein: CASSLVSNEQFF; CDR3 DNA: TGTGCCAGCAGTTTAGTTTCTAATGAGCAGTTCTTC
V gene: TRBV7-2; clone size: -; D gene: TRBD2; J gene: TRBJ2-3; CDR3 protein: CASSLTTSGGNTQYF; CDR3 DNA: TGTGCCAGCAGCTTAACAACTAGCGGGGGAAATACGCAGTATTTT
V gene: TRBV30; clone size: -; D gene: -; J gene: TRBJ2-2; CDR3 protein: CAWSQPSGANTGELFF; CDR3 DNA: TGTGCCTGGAGCCAGCCGTCTGGAGCTAACACCGGGGAGCTGTTTTTT
V gene: TRBV30; clone size: -; D gene: TRBD2; J gene: TRBJ2-1; CDR3 protein: CAWSPRASGNEQFF; CDR3 DNA: TGTGCCTGGAGTCCTCGGGCTAGCGGGAATGAGCAGTTCTTC
V gene: TRBV15; clone size: few; D gene: -; J gene: TRBJ1-2; CDR3 protein: CATSRDLGALYGYTF; CDR3 DNA: TGTGCCACCAGCAGAGATCTAGGGGCCCTCTATGGCTACACCTTC
V gene: TRBV30; clone size: -; D gene: TRBD1; J gene: TRBJ1-2; CDR3 protein: CAWTGGHDYGYTF; CDR3 DNA: TGTGCCTGGACAGGGGGCCACGACTATGGCTACACCTTC
V gene: TRBV6-1; clone size: few; D gene: -; J gene: TRBJ2-3; CDR3 protein: CASSENRGNTDTQYF; CDR3 DNA: TGTGCCAGCAGTGAAAACCGGGGGAACACAGATACGCAGTATTTT
V gene: TRBV7-6; clone size: -; D gene: TRBD1; J gene: TRBJ2-3; CDR3 protein: CASSSGQEIRDTQYF; CDR3 DNA: TGTGCCAGCAGCTCCGGACAGGAGATACGAGATACGCAGTATTTT
V gene: TRBV7-2; clone size: -; D gene: -; J gene: TRBJ2-7; CDR3 protein: CASSYLYEQYF; CDR3 DNA: TGTGCCAGCAGCTACTTGTACGAGCAGTACTTC
V gene: TRBV19; clone size: -; D gene: -; J gene: TRBJ1-1; CDR3 protein: CASSIQGNANTEAFF; CDR3 DNA: TGTGCCAGTAGTATACAGGGCAATGCGAACACTGAAGCTTTCTTT
V gene: TRBV30; clone size: once; D gene: -; J gene: TRBJ1-6; CDR3 protein: CAWRDTHNSPLHF; CDR3 DNA: TGTGCCTGGAGAGACACACATAATTCACCCCTCCACTTT
V gene: TRBV5-6; clone size: few; D gene: -; J gene: TRBJ2-7; CDR3 protein: CASSLPARVVSEQYF; CDR3 DNA: TGTGCCAGCAGCTTGCCTGCCAGGGTTGTCTCCGAGCAGTACTTC
V gene: TRBV11-2; clone size: -; D gene: -; J gene: TRBJ2-7; CDR3 protein: CASSLLPLYEQYF; CDR3 DNA: TGTGCCAGCAGCTTACTCCCTCTGTACGAGCAGTACTTC
V gene: TRBV5-5; clone size: -; D gene: TRBD1; J gene: TRBJ1-6; CDR3 protein: CASSLERTGVRPLHF; CDR3 DNA: TGTGCCAGCAGCTTGGAGAGGACAGGGGTTAGGCCCCTCCACTTT
V gene: TRBV27; clone size: -; D gene: TRBD2; J gene: TRBJ2-7; CDR3 protein: CASRLAGPYEQYF; CDR3 DNA: TGTGCCAGTAGACTAGCGGGGCCCTACGAGCAGTACTTC
V gene: TRBV2; clone size: few; D gene: -; J gene: TRBJ1-1; CDR3 protein: CASRTGQQNTEAFF; CDR3 DNA: TGTGCCAGCAGAACGGGACAACAGAACACTGAAGCTTTCTTT
V gene: TRBV6-5; clone size: -; D gene: -; J gene: TRBJ2-5; CDR3 protein: CASSYEFSETQYF; CDR3 DNA: TGTGCCAGCAGTTACGAGTTTTCGGAGACCCAGTACTTC
V gene: TRBV19; clone size: -; D gene: TRBD1; J gene: TRBJ1-6; CDR3 protein: CASRDRGNSPLHF; CDR3 DNA: TGTGCCAGTAGGGACAGGGGGAATTCACCCCTCCACTTT
V gene: TRBV19; clone size: once; D gene: -; J gene: TRBJ2-1; CDR3 protein: CASSIRGAPNEQFF; CDR3 DNA: TGTGCCAGTAGTATCCGGGGGGCCCCGAATGAGCAGTTCTTC
V gene: TRBV15; clone size: -; D gene: -; J gene: TRBJ1-3; CDR3 protein: CATSRDNGAGVFGSGNTIYF; CDR3 DNA: TGTGCCACCAGCAGAGATAATGGGGCAGGAGTCTTCGGGTCTGGAAACACCATATATTTT
V gene: TRBV2; clone size: -; D gene: TRBD1; J gene: TRBJ2-2; CDR3 protein: CASSEADRGTGELFF; CDR3 DNA: TGTGCCAGCAGTGAAGCGGACAGGGGTACCGGGGAGCTGTTTTTT
V gene: TRBV18; clone size: once; D gene: -; J gene: TRBJ2-5; CDR3 protein: CASSQSGPPQETQYF; CDR3 DNA: TGTGCCAGCTCACAAAGCGGCCCCCCGCAAGAGACCCAGTACTTC
V gene: TRBV2; clone size: -; D gene: TRBD1; J gene: TRBJ1-6; CDR3 protein: CAGRDRDLSPLHF; CDR3 DNA: TGTGCCGGACGGGACAGGGATCTTTCACCCCTCCACTTT
V gene: TRBV30; clone size: -; D gene: TRBD1; J gene: TRBJ1-4; CDR3 protein: CAWNRDRLEKLFF; CDR3 DNA: TGTGCCTGGAATAGGGACAGACTAGAAAAACTGTTTTTT
V gene: TRBV4-1; clone size: few; D gene: -; J gene: TRBJ2-1; CDR3 protein: CASSQASSNEQFF; CDR3 DNA: TGCGCCAGCAGCCAAGCTAGCTCTAATGAGCAGTTCTTC
V gene: TRBV6-6; clone size: -; D gene: -; J gene: TRBJ1-6; CDR3 protein: CASRNRDGYNSPLHF; CDR3 DNA: TGTGCCAGCAGGAACAGGGACGGCTATAATTCACCCCTCCACTTT
V gene: TRBV2; clone size: -; D gene: -; J gene: TRBJ1-5; CDR3 protein: CASSEGRLNQPQHF; CDR3 DNA: TGTGCCAGCAGTGAGGGCAGGCTCAATCAGCCCCAGCATTTT
V gene: TRBV9; clone size: -; D gene: TRBD2; J gene: TRBJ2-2; CDR3 protein: CASSILGGAGELFF; CDR3 DNA: TGTGCCAGCAGCATCCTGGGGGGGGCCGGGGAGCTGTTTTTT
V gene: TRBV11-3; clone size: -; D gene: -; J gene: TRBJ1-3; CDR3 protein: CASSPGNTIYF; CDR3 DNA: TGTGCCAGCAGCCCAGGAAACACCATATATTTT
V gene: TRBV7-2; clone size: -; D gene: TRBD2; J gene: TRBJ2-3; CDR3 protein: CASSPLSGGTTDTQYF; CDR3 DNA: TGTGCCAGCAGCCCCCTTAGCGGGGGGACCACAGATACGCAGTATTTT
V gene: TRBV6-5; clone size: once; D gene: -; J gene: TRBJ1-5; CDR3 protein: CASSATEFGSQPQHF; CDR3 DNA: TGTGCCAGCAGTGCAACGGAGTTTGGGAGTCAGCCCCAGCATTTT
V gene: TRBV7-2; clone size: -; D gene: TRBD2; J gene: TRBJ2-1; CDR3 protein: CASSLASGGSTEQFF; CDR3 DNA: TGTGCCAGCAGCTTAGCTAGCGGGGGGAGCACAGAGCAGTTCTTC
V gene: TRBV11-2; clone size: -; D gene: -; J gene: TRBJ2-5; CDR3 protein: CASSLDPHGEETQYF; CDR3 DNA: TGTGCCAGCAGCTTAGACCCCCACGGGGAAGAGACCCAGTACTTC